The 3 T cell receptor beta chains given below trace back to one sample, sequenced in a study of blood T cell repertoires in COVID-19. Profiled with immunoSEQ multiplex PCR; TCRdb holds only in-frame clones, not every one. The profile shows about 200,000 clones, more than 85% of them singletons. Sequencing was done on a sample of peripheral blood. These receptors originate from a man aged 55 to 70 with COVID-19, enrolled during active disease.

The chain couples TRBV5-5 to TRBJ2-1; 10 positions match TRBD2. The CDR3 covers 16 residues. Germline CDR1 reads SGHKS; CDR2 reads YYEKEE (reference sequence). V dropped 6 bases and J dropped 7; count of bases not matched to a gene: 13. Here the CDR3 DNA reads TGTGCCAGCACCCTTGTAGCGGGAGGCCCGGGAAATGAGCAGTTCTTC. It translates to CASTLVAGGPGNEQFF.

This rearrangement joins TRBV5-1 to TRBJ1-1, with 8 bases that match TRBD1. With 0 bases clipped from V and 3 bases from J, the junction kept 7 bases outside the gene matches. CDR3 length: 16 residues. The germline V gene encodes CDR1 SGHRS and CDR2 YFSETQ. CDR3 protein: CASSLGGTGSYTEAFF. The CDR3 DNA is TGCGCCAGCAGCTTGGGGGGGACAGGCTCATACACTGAAGCTTTCTTT.

This chain connects TRBV28 to TRBJ2-2, with a tentative D call TRBD2 (5 bases). The length of the CDR3 is 15 residues. Germline V gene lookup returns CDR1 MDHEN and CDR2 SYDVKM. Trimming removed 3 bases from V and 1 base from J, with 9 bases in between. The CDR3 region is CASSFASLNTGELFF. The CDR3 DNA reads as TGTGCCAGCAGTTTCGCTAGCCTGAACACCGGGGAGCTGTTTTTT.